The 10 T cell receptor beta chains presented below share a single source sample, sequenced in a study of blood T cell repertoires in COVID-19. Some clones are missing from TCRdb's copy, which holds only in-frame ones; the method was immunoSEQ multiplex PCR. The data show fewer than 200,000 clones, approximately 87% seen once. Sequencing was done on a sample of PBMCs or T cells enriched from blood (not recorded which). These receptors all come from a woman aged 45 to 65 who had recovered from COVID-19.

This chain connects TRBV7-9 to TRBJ2-1; 7 nucleotides align to TRBD1. Trimming at V came to 7 bases and at J to 9 bases, leaving 15 bases not matched to a gene. The CDR3 totals 15 residues. Germline values: CDR1 SEHNR, CDR2 FQNEAQ (reference sequence). Here the CDR3 DNA reads TGTGCCAGCACCAAGACCTCGACAGGGATAGGTGAGCAGTTCTTC. As protein: CASTKTSTGIGEQFF.

The rearrangement links TRBV4-1 to TRBJ1-4, with 7 bases lining up with TRBD1. Germline V gene sequence: CDR1 MGHRA, CDR2 YSYEKL. V trimming: 1 base; J trimming: 7 bases; junction bases outside the gene matches: 3. This CDR3 region has 14 residues. The CDR3 DNA reads as TGCGCCAGCAGCCAAGTAGGACAGGCTGAAAAACTGTTTTTT. Translation: CASSQVGQAEKLFF.

Written as DNA, the CDR3 is TGTGCCAGCAGTGGGGGGACAGGGGGAAGCAATCAGCCCCAGCATTTT. It yields the protein CASSGGTGGSNQPQHF. The V call is TRBV27, the J call TRBJ1-5; 11 bases map to TRBD1. CDR1 is MNHEY and CDR2 is SMNVEV in the germline V gene (reference sequence). This CDR3 has 16 residues. After removal of 5 bases from V and 1 base from J, the junction contained 4 bases not matched to a gene.

This chain uses TRBV6-5 with TRBJ1-3, with D maybe TRBD1 (6 bases). The V gene lost 4 bases and the J gene lost 4 bases, with 17 bases spanning the gap. The CDR3 length is 16 residues. Germline CDR1 is MNHEY and CDR2 is SVGAGI. The CDR3 reads CASSLEQRQGGNTIYF. CDR3 sequence (DNA): TGTGCCAGCAGTTTGGAGCAGCGGCAGGGGGGAAACACCATATATTTT.

This clone was picked up a small number of times. V gene TRBV6-5 combines with J gene TRBJ2-1; 9 bases agree with TRBD1. V trimming: 0 bases; J trimming: 14 bases; junction bases outside the gene matches: 5. The length of the CDR3 is 13 residues. Germline assignment: CDR1 MNHEY and CDR2 SVGAGI. The CDR3 protein is CASSYSTRQGEFF. The CDR3 bases are TGTGCCAGCAGTTACTCGACCCGACAGGGGGAGTTCTTC.

V is TRBV7-9 and J is TRBJ2-1, with 10 bases matching TRBD2. This CDR3 region has 13 residues. After removal of 6 bases from V and 6 bases from J, the junction contained 2 bases not matched to a gene. The germline gives CDR1 SEHNR, CDR2 FQNEAQ (reference sequence). This CDR3 reads CASRLAGFNEQFF. The CDR3 DNA sequence: TGTGCCAGCAGACTAGCGGGATTCAATGAGCAGTTCTTC.

V usage is TRBV10-1 and J usage is TRBJ1-1; D is ambiguous. The length of the CDR3 is 13 residues. The germline V gene has CDR1 WNHNN and CDR2 SYGVQD (reference sequence). The V end lost 6 bases, the J end lost 1 base, and 9 bases lay between the germline ends. CDR3 sequence (DNA): TGCGCCAGCAGGAAAACAGAGAACACTGAAGCTTTCTTT. It codes for CASRKTENTEAFF.

This chain uses TRBV2 with TRBJ1-2; no firm D call. The ends were cut back, 6 bases at V and 4 bases at J, with 15 bases in the middle. CDR3 length: 14 amino acids. Germline CDR1 and CDR2: SNHLY and FYNNEI. The CDR3 DNA reads TGTGCCAGCAGGGGAGGAGGGTCCAGCTATGGCTACACCTTC. This codes for CASRGGGSSYGYTF.

The chain couples TRBV9 to TRBJ1-6; 9 nucleotides line up with TRBD1. J was trimmed by 6 bases and V by 10 bases; bases with no gene match: 8. Looked up from germline, CDR1 is SGDLS and CDR2 is YYNGEE. The CDR3 length is 14 residues. CDR3 bases: TGTGCCTCGACAGGGGGACTAGGTAATTCACCCCTCCACTTT. Translating gives CASTGGLGNSPLHF.

This chain links TRBV9 with TRBJ2-1, with 8 positions matching TRBD1. The CDR3 is made up of 17 amino acids. Looked up from germline, CDR1 is SGDLS and CDR2 is YYNGEE. Trimming took 5 bases from V and 7 from J; bases not matched to a gene: 17. This CDR3 reads CASSVSHGGQAGNEQFF. Here the CDR3 DNA reads TGTGCCAGCAGTGTTTCCCACGGGGGACAGGCGGGGAATGAGCAGTTCTTC.